A selection of T cell receptor beta chains follows, all from one sample in a study of T cells in Graves' hyperthyroidism and ophthalmopathy. TCRdb reprocessed the multiplex PCR reads via MiXCR and lists one record per CDR3 protein. The table includes 450,000 to 650,000 distinct CDR3 sequences, approximately 15% detected once. Sequencing input: blood. The receptors were sampled from a woman under 30 with Graves' ophthalmopathy. CDR3s include the opening cysteine and the closing phenylalanine or tryptophan. D genes are given only for firm matches. Clone size is shown for a subset of rows, as once, few, many or a class of expanded clone.

d_gene | abundance | j_gene | v_gene | CDR3nt | CDR3aa
NA | NA | TRBJ1-1 | TRBV19 | TGTGCCAGTACCCGACAAACTGAAGCTTTCTTT | CASTRQTEAFF
TRBD2 | many | TRBJ2-1 | TRBV28 | TGTGCCAGCAGTCCTAGCGGGAGGATTAGCAATGAGCAGTTCTTC | CASSPSGRISNEQFF
NA | many | TRBJ2-2 | TRBV29-1 | TGCAGCGTTGGGGTCAGTTCCACCGGGGAGCTGTTTTTT | CSVGVSSTGELFF
TRBD2 | many | TRBJ2-3 | TRBV6-1 | TGTGCCAGCAGACTACGAACGAGGCTAGCGGAGGCCACAGATACGCAGTATTTT | CASRLRTRLAEATDTQYF
NA | NA | TRBJ2-1 | TRBV4-2 | TGTGCCAGCAGCCCCGAGGGGGTAGCGGTAAATGAGCAGTTCTTC | CASSPEGVAVNEQFF
TRBD1 | NA | TRBJ1-5 | TRBV20-1 | TGCAGTGCTAGGTTCCTTAATGGGCAGGGACAGAGTCAGCCCCAGCATTTT | CSARFLNGQGQSQPQHF
NA | NA | TRBJ2-1 | TRBV7-9 | TGTGCCAGCCGGGCGGGAAATGAGCAGTTCTTC | CASRAGNEQFF
NA | few | TRBJ2-7 | TRBV20-1 | TGCAGTGCTGGGACCCTGACGGGCTACGAGCAGTACTTC | CSAGTLTGYEQYF
TRBD1 | few | TRBJ1-2 | TRBV6-1 | TGTGCCAGCAGTCCCCAGGGGGCTTGGTATGGCTACACCTTC | CASSPQGAWYGYTF
TRBD1 | many | TRBJ1-1 | TRBV27 | TGTGCCAGCAGTTTATCCAGGGGACAGGGGGGCGTTGACACTGAAGCTTTCTTT | CASSLSRGQGGVDTEAFF
NA | many | TRBJ2-3 | TRBV12-3/TRBV12-4 | TGTGCCAGCAGTTTAGACAGTGGCGATACGCAGTATTTT | CASSLDSGDTQYF
TRBD2 | many | TRBJ2-1 | TRBV6-1 | TGTGCCAGCAACGCGGGCGCGGGAGATTACAATGAGCAGTTCTTC | CASNAGAGDYNEQFF
NA | NA | TRBJ1-6 | TRBV4-1 | TGCGCCAGCAGCCAAGTCTTAGGGTTAGAACCCCTCCACTTT | CASSQVLGLEPLHF
NA | few | TRBJ1-5 | TRBV3-1 | TGTGCCAGCAGCCAAGCCGCGGGCAATCAGCCCCAGCATTTT | CASSQAAGNQPQHF
NA | many | TRBJ1-5 | TRBV6-1 | TGTGCCAGCACCGGACACCTCGACACTAGCAATCAGCCCCAGCATTTT | CASTGHLDTSNQPQHF
NA | many | TRBJ2-2 | TRBV20-1 | TGCAGTGCTAGATTTCAGCGGGCCCGGGATACCGGGGAGCTGTTTTTT | CSARFQRARDTGELFF
NA | many | TRBJ1-1 | TRBV3-1 | TGTGCCAGCAGCCCTAAGACGACGGGGGGATTCACTGAAGCTTTCTTT | CASSPKTTGGFTEAFF
TRBD1 | NA | TRBJ2-7 | TRBV20-1 | TGCAGCCACCGGGACAGGGGCCACGAGCAGTACTTC | CSHRDRGHEQYF
TRBD1 | many | TRBJ1-4 | TRBV27 | TGTGCCAGCAGTTTACAGGGGGCGGGACTAGATGAAAAACTGTTTTTT | CASSLQGAGLDEKLFF
NA | NA | TRBJ2-7 | TRBV15 | TGTGCCATAGCCACACCTTTTTACGAGCAGTACTTC | CAIATPFYEQYF
NA | NA | TRBJ1-5 | TRBV30 | TGTGCCTGGGGGGGGGACGGCAATCAGCCCCAGCATTTT | CAWGGDGNQPQHF
NA | NA | TRBJ2-2 | TRBV7-3 | TGTGCCAGCAGCTTAATTGGGGGCGGGAGAACCGGGGAGCTGTTTTTT | CASSLIGGGRTGELFF
TRBD1 | few | TRBJ2-4 | TRBV20-1 | TGCAGTGCTAGAGTCCGGGGACAGAGTTTTTTAGCCAAAAACATTCAGTACTTC | CSARVRGQSFLAKNIQYF
NA | NA | TRBJ1-1 | TRBV20-1 | TGCAGTGCTAGTACAGGGTCAGAGCCTGAAGCTTTCTTT | CSASTGSEPEAFF
NA | many | TRBJ2-5 | TRBV3-1 | TGTGCCAGCAGCCAACTACGTCCGGCAGAAGAGACCCAGTACTTC | CASSQLRPAEETQYF
NA | many | TRBJ2-3 | TRBV3-1 | TGTGCCAGCAGCCAACGGGGGGCACGGCGGAGCACAGATACGCAGTATTTT | CASSQRGARRSTDTQYF
TRBD1 | few | TRBJ1-2 | TRBV7-9 | TGTGCCAGCAGCTCCGGGACAGGGTTTGGCTACACCTTC | CASSSGTGFGYTF
TRBD2 | few | TRBJ2-5 | TRBV29-1 | TGCAGCGTTGAGGGGACTAGCGGGTACCAAGAGACCCAGTACTTC | CSVEGTSGYQETQYF
TRBD1 | many | TRBJ1-5 | TRBV28 | TGTGCCAGCAGTTTCGTCAGGGGGGGGCCGATGAGTCAGCCCCAGCATTTT | CASSFVRGGPMSQPQHF
NA | many | TRBJ1-2 | TRBV27 | TGTGCCAGCAGTTTAAAAGGGGGGCGAACCGTCTATGGCTACACCTTC | CASSLKGGRTVYGYTF
TRBD1 | many | TRBJ1-5 | TRBV7-2 | TGTGCCAGCAGCCCGCGACAGGGGCTACAGCCCCAGCATTTT | CASSPRQGLQPQHF
NA | NA | TRBJ1-5 | TRBV27 | TGTGCCAGCAGTTTCGTGGGGGGGAGCAATCAGCCCCAGCATTTT | CASSFVGGSNQPQHF
NA | many | TRBJ2-7 | TRBV5-1 | TGCGCCAGCAGCTTGGGAGCGGACCCCTACGAGCAGTACTTC | CASSLGADPYEQYF
TRBD2 | many | TRBJ2-7 | TRBV20-1 | TGCAGTGCTGCCTTAGCGGGAGGGGGTGAGCAGTACTTC | CSAALAGGGEQYF
NA | few | TRBJ2-7 | TRBV3-1 | TGTGCCAGCAGCCAAGGGGTTGGGTCCCTCTACGAGCAGTACTTC | CASSQGVGSLYEQYF
TRBD1 | many | TRBJ1-4 | TRBV28 | TGTGCCAGCAGTTTTTGGAAGGGACAGGGCTCCCGACGGGATCATGAAAAACTGTTTTTT | CASSFWKGQGSRRDHEKLFF
NA | few | TRBJ1-5 | TRBV10-3 | TGTGCCATGGCGCTTCAGGGCCAGCAGCCCCAGCATTTT | CAMALQGQQPQHF
TRBD2 | many | TRBJ2-1 | TRBV7-2 | TGTGCCAGCAGCCTCATGGCGGGAGTGAGCTCCTACAATGAGCAGTTCTTC | CASSLMAGVSSYNEQFF
TRBD1 | NA | TRBJ1-1 | TRBV7-6 | TGTGCCAGCAGCTTGGACAGGGGTAAGAACACTGAAGCTTTCTTT | CASSLDRGKNTEAFF
NA | many | TRBJ1-5 | TRBV6-5 | TGTGCCAGCAGTTATACCCGAAATAGCAATCAGCCCCAGCATTTT | CASSYTRNSNQPQHF
NA | many | TRBJ1-5 | TRBV2 | TGTGCCAGCAGTGAATCAGATAGCAATCAGCCCCAGCATTTT | CASSESDSNQPQHF
NA | few | TRBJ1-4 | TRBV19 | TGTGCCAGTAGTATAGGACGTTGGCTACAGCCTAATGAAAAACTGTTTTTT | CASSIGRWLQPNEKLFF
NA | many | TRBJ2-1 | TRBV7-9 | TGTGCCAGCAGCTTACCGTCGACGGTCTACAATGAGCAGTTCTTC | CASSLPSTVYNEQFF
TRBD1 | many | TRBJ1-1 | TRBV11-1 | TGTGCCAGCAGCTTAGACAGGGGAGCTGAAGCTTTCTTT | CASSLDRGAEAFF
TRBD2 | NA | TRBJ2-1 | TRBV24-1 | TGTGCCACCAGTGATCCCCAGCGGGAGAGCTACAATGAGCAGTTCTTC | CATSDPQRESYNEQFF
NA | many | TRBJ2-7 | TRBV12-3/TRBV12-4 | TGTGCCACGGGATTTTCGGGCGAGCAGTACTTC | CATGFSGEQYF
NA | many | TRBJ2-1 | TRBV28 | TGTGCCAGCAGTTTATGGAGGTACAATGAGCAGTTCTTC | CASSLWRYNEQFF
TRBD1 | many | TRBJ1-1 | TRBV6-1 | TGTGCCAGCAGCCTACAGGGGGCTGGGGACACTGAAGCTTTCTTT | CASSLQGAGDTEAFF
NA | many | TRBJ1-1 | TRBV6-6 | TGTGCCAGCAGTTACGCCCAGGGAGCGAGGACTGAAGCTTTCTTT | CASSYAQGARTEAFF
TRBD2 | many | TRBJ2-1 | TRBV7-3 | TGTGCCAGCAGCTTAGAACTAGCGGCCAATGAGCAGTTCTTC | CASSLELAANEQFF
NA | once | TRBJ2-6 | TRBV9 | TGTGCCAGCAGATTCGGCAGGGATGGGGCCAACGTCCTGACTTTC | CASRFGRDGANVLTF
NA | few | TRBJ1-5 | TRBV9 | TGTGCCAGCAGCGCCTGGGGCGGCAATCAGCCCCAGCATTTT | CASSAWGGNQPQHF